Below, one TCR beta chain is given with its context. Authors' analysis steps: Nucleated cell counts were estimated from reference gene primer amplification. Using immunoSEQ multiplex PCR, the repertoire was profiled, and TCRdb retains in-frame clones only, with some absent. V and J calls and clone size are as listed in that table; D and trimming were resolved from the DNA. Of approximately 470,000 clones in the sample, 75% to 90% were seen once. This record belongs to a study of blood T cell repertoires in COVID-19. Study-wide background: Samples taken during acute and convalescent COVID-19 were collected in the United States, Italy and Spain.

CDR3 length: 14 amino acids. CDR1 SGHNT and CDR2 YYREEE come from the germline V gene (reference sequence). V was clipped by 2 bases and J by 3 bases; unmatched bases: 1. Specimen: peripheral blood. This TCR came from a human donor in a cohort sampled during active COVID-19. The chain couples TRBV5-4 to TRBJ2-7; 11 nucleotides align to TRBD2. As DNA, the CDR3 is TGTGCCAGCAGCTTCGGACTAGCGGGCTACGAGCAGTACTTC. As protein: CASSFGLAGYEQYF.